This T cell receptor beta chain was recovered during a study of cytomegalovirus exposure and HLA in healthy donors. Healthy bone marrow donors formed the donor group. With 3 bases clipped from V and 2 bases from J, the junction kept 1 base outside the gene matches. The CDR3 sequence is 14 residues long. Germline loops: CDR1 SGDLS, CDR2 YYNGEE. With regard to this clone: Its antigen is currently unknown. Other DNA sequences in this specimen translate into the identical CDR3.

PCR amplification relied on 60 Vbeta primers (plus 13 Jbeta primers). The authors' processing: A follow-up analysis tallied 65 million to 80 million unique TCR beta chains, roughly 11 million shared. Libraries were prepared by immunoSEQ multiplex PCR; TCRdb keeps only in-frame clonotypes and omits some of them. V, J and clone size were drawn from that table, and D and trimming were deduced from the DNA. Here the sample spans some 200,000 clones, 76% being singletons. Findings of the study overall: In an earlier analysis, about 87% or about 30%: the productive usage of most TCR beta V segments.

This rearrangement joins TRBV9 to TRBJ1-5; 8 positions agree with TRBD1. The receptor comes from a man between 18 and 35 years old in good health and CMV-seronegative. The sample comprised PBMCs. The CDR3 bases are TGTGCCAGCAGCGCGACAGGGGGCAATCAGCCCCAGCATTTT. Protein product: CASSATGGNQPQHF.